These 30 T cell receptor beta chains came from one sample sequenced in a study of blood T cell repertoires in COVID-19. Clones were read by immunoSEQ multiplex PCR, and TCRdb kept only the in-frame ones, dropping some. The data show over 110,000 clones, around 81% seen once. The specimen sequenced was peripheral blood. Receptor source: a human donor in a cohort sampled during active COVID-19.

V gene TRBV28 combines with J gene TRBJ2-6; 10 bases are a match to TRBD1. The V gene end was trimmed by 6 bases and the J gene end by 0 bases; junction bases not matched to a gene: 8. Looked up from germline, CDR1 is MDHEN and CDR2 is SYDVKM. The CDR3 length is 18 residues. The CDR3 region has the DNA TGTGCCAGCAGCGAACGGGACAGGGGCCTCTCTGGGGCCAACGTCCTGACTTTC. Its translation: CASSERDRGLSGANVLTF.

The chain recombines TRBV9 with TRBJ2-5, with D possibly matching TRBD2 (6 bases). Trimming left V 0 bases short and J 1 base short, with 10 bases between. Germline-derived CDR1 and CDR2 are SGDLS and YYNGEE. The CDR3 contains 15 residues. As DNA, the CDR3 is TGTGCCAGCAGCGTAGATGCGGGGCCCCAAGAGACCCAGTACTTC. This translates into CASSVDAGPQETQYF.

The CDR3 region is CASSRAKTRYNEQFF. The CDR3 coding sequence is TGTGCCAGCTCACGGGCTAAAACTAGGTACAATGAGCAGTTCTTC. This chain uses TRBV18 with TRBJ2-1; tentatively, D is TRBD2 (5 bases). The CDR3 covers 15 residues. The V end lost 4 bases, the J end lost 4 bases, and 14 bases lay between the germline ends. Looked up from germline, CDR1 is KGHSH and CDR2 is LQKENI.

CDR3 sequence reads: CASSQAPPTGSGEETQYF. CDR3 nucleotides: TGCGCCAGCAGCCAAGCACCCCCGACAGGGTCGGGAGAAGAGACCCAGTACTTC. The rearrangement uses TRBV4-1 and TRBJ2-5; D is possibly TRBD1 (7 bases). This CDR3 has 18 amino acids. Trimming cost V 1 base and J 3 bases, with 21 bases left between them. Germline CDR1 MGHRA, CDR2 YSYEKL.

The rearrangement links TRBV21-1 to TRBJ1-5; the D segment call TRBD1 is taken from the table without a DNA check. TRBV21-1 has pseudogene status. The CDR3 is made up of 18 amino acids. The CDR3 spells CASSMEPLWGSSNQPQHF. The DNA for the CDR3 is TGTGCCAGCAGCATGGAGCCGCTTTGGGGCAGTAGCAATCAGCCCCAGCATTTT.

This chain connects TRBV19 to TRBJ1-1, with D perhaps TRBD1 (6 bases). The germline V gene has CDR1 LNHDA and CDR2 SQIVND (reference sequence). CDR3 length: 14 residues. V lost 7 bases and J 0 bases, leaving 12 bases between the germline ends. DNA for the CDR3: TGTGCCAGTACCCCGGACAGATTGAACACTGAAGCTTTCTTT. Its translation: CASTPDRLNTEAFF.

This clone occurred a few times. The chain employs TRBV19 and TRBJ1-1; TRBD1 matches at 8 bases. CDR1 and CDR2 (germline): LNHDA, SQIVND (reference sequence). This CDR3 has 14 amino acids. The trim removed 7 bases at V and 4 bases at J, leaving 8 bases unmatched. Here the CDR3 DNA reads TGTGCCAGTATTCGGACAGGGACGACCACTGAAGCTTTCTTT. It translates to CASIRTGTTTEAFF.

This chain joins TRBV18 and TRBJ2-3; D gene unclear. Trimming pared 3 bases from V and 4 bases from J, leaving 8 bases between. Germline V lookup: CDR1 KGHSH, CDR2 LQKENI. The CDR3 spans 13 residues. The CDR3 bases are TGTGCCAGCTCACCTGCCAGTTCAGATACGCAGTATTTT. Amino acid sequence: CASSPASSDTQYF.

This clone appeared a few times. The CDR3 nucleotides are TGCGCCAGCAGCTTGGCGAGGACTCAGGCCCGCCCCACAGATACGCAGTATTTT. Its protein is CASSLARTQARPTDTQYF. The rearrangement links TRBV5-1 to TRBJ2-3; weak D call: TRBD2 (5 bases). The CDR3 sequence is 18 residues long. Germline V gene lookup returns CDR1 SGHRS and CDR2 YFSETQ. V was trimmed by 0 bases and J by 2 bases, leaving 19 bases between them.

This chain connects TRBV7-9 to TRBJ1-6; D may be TRBD1 (5 bases). The germline V gene encodes CDR1 SEHNR and CDR2 FQNEAQ (reference sequence). The length of the CDR3 is 15 residues. The ends were cut back, 0 bases at V and 8 bases at J, with 11 bases in the middle. The CDR3: CASSLARAGDSPLHF. CDR3 DNA sequence: TGTGCCAGCAGCTTAGCCAGGGCTGGTGATTCACCCCTCCACTTT.

This clone has more than one count but fewer than ten. The V gene is TRBV3-1 (or the pseudogene TRBV3-2), the J gene TRBJ1-2, with TRBD1 matching 9 bases. The CDR3 consists of 15 residues. Germline lookup yields CDR1 LGHDT and CDR2 YNNKEL (reference sequence). Germline trimming cut 1 base from V and 3 bases from J; bases unmatched to any gene: 3. The CDR3 is CASSQGDRVYYGYTF. As DNA, the CDR3 is TGTGCCAGCAGCCAAGGGGACAGGGTGTACTATGGCTACACCTTC.

The rearrangement joins TRBV7-3 to TRBJ2-7, with 8 bases lining up with TRBD1. The germline V gene encodes CDR1 SGHTA and CDR2 FQGTGA. The CDR3 extends over 13 amino acids. V lost 5 bases to trimming and J lost 3 bases; unmatched junction nucleotides: 3. The DNA for the CDR3 is TGTGCCAGCAGCCCAGGGGGCGACTACGAGCAGTACTTC. This codes for CASSPGGDYEQYF.

V usage is TRBV28 and J usage is TRBJ2-7, with D perhaps TRBD1 (5 bases). This CDR3 is built from 13 residues. From germline, CDR1 is MDHEN and CDR2 SYDVKM. The V and J ends lost 6 bases and 3 bases respectively, with 12 bases between them. The CDR3 spells CASSTDSHYEQYF. For the CDR3, the DNA is TGTGCCAGCAGCACTGACAGCCACTACGAGCAGTACTTC.

The genes are TRBV7-2 and TRBJ2-7, with TRBD2 as a possible D gene (6 bases). Germline V gene sequence: CDR1 SGHTA, CDR2 FQGNSA. The CDR3 is 16 amino acids. Trimming left V 1 base short and J 4 bases short, with 17 bases between. CDR3: CASSLEGNLAPYEQYF. The CDR3 nucleotides are TGTGCCAGCAGCTTAGAGGGGAACCTAGCGCCTTACGAGCAGTACTTC. Variable domain in full (rest from reference TRBV7-2 and TRBJ2-7): GAGVSQSPSNKVTEKGKDVELRCDPISGHTALYWYRQSLGQGLEFLIYFQGNSAPDKSGLPSDRFSAERTGGSVSTLTIQRTQQEDSAVYLCASSLEGNLAPYEQYFGPGTRLTVT.

The chain employs TRBV2 and TRBJ2-5; D possibly corresponds to TRBD1 (6 bases). The CDR3 extends over 15 amino acids. Between the trimmed V and J ends, which lost 6 bases and 5 bases, there was a span of 19 bases. From germline, CDR1 is SNHLY and CDR2 FYNNEI. In DNA form, the CDR3 reads TGTGCCAGCAGGGCACAGGGCGTTGTGGGGGAGACCCAGTACTTC. As protein: CASRAQGVVGETQYF. Full variable domain (rest looked up from reference TRBV2 and TRBJ2-5): EPEVTQTPSHQVTQMGQEVILRCVPISNHLYFYWYRQILGQKVEFLVSFYNNEISEKSEIFDDQFSVERPDGSNFTLKIRSTKLEDSAMYFCASRAQGVVGETQYFGPGTRLLVL.

The chain carries TRBV27 and TRBJ2-5; a possible D gene is TRBD2 (5 bases). The germline CDR1 and CDR2 sequences are MNHEY and SMNVEV (reference sequence). The CDR3 totals 11 residues. V dropped 4 bases and J dropped 7 bases, with 7 bases sitting between them. CDR3 DNA sequence: TGTGCCAGCAGTTCAGGAGGGACCCAGTACTTC. It encodes CASSSGGTQYF.

The chain couples TRBV4-3 to TRBJ2-3; D remains ambiguous. V was shortened by 1 base and J by 4 bases, with 12 bases between the two germline ends. Germline assignment: CDR1 LGHNA and CDR2 YSLEER. This CDR3 is built from 15 residues. DNA of the CDR3: TGCGCCAGCAGCCAAGCGGTCCTACCGGCAGATACGCAGTATTTT. Translation gives CASSQAVLPADTQYF.

The gene calls are TRBV2 and TRBJ1-6; tentatively, D is TRBD1 (6 bases). The CDR3 has 13 amino acids. V was clipped by 4 bases and J by 9 bases, with 10 bases between them. Germline CDR1 SNHLY, CDR2 FYNNEI. The CDR3 DNA is TGTGCCAGCAGTGCTCAGGGGATTTCACCCCTCCACTTT. It encodes CASSAQGISPLHF.

The chain combines TRBV4-2 with TRBJ2-5; 11 bases are a match to TRBD2. V trimming: 2 bases; J trimming: 5 bases; junction bases outside the gene matches: 4. Germline V gene sequence: CDR1 LGHNA, CDR2 YNFKEQ. The CDR3 sequence is 15 residues long. The CDR3 nucleotides read TGTGCCAGCAGCCAACTAGCGGGAGGACGCGAGACCCAGTACTTC. Protein: CASSQLAGGRETQYF.

This clone has only one observation. The rearrangement links TRBV5-1 to TRBJ1-1, with 7 bases identical to TRBD1. This CDR3 region has 16 residues. The germline gives CDR1 SGHRS, CDR2 YFSETQ. Trimming took 0 bases from V and 0 from J; bases not matched to a gene: 5. The CDR3, as DNA: TGCGCCAGCAGCTTGGAGCAGGGGGAACTGAACACTGAAGCTTTCTTT. Its translation is CASSLEQGELNTEAFF.

This clone has just one count. V usage is TRBV28 and J usage is TRBJ2-1; 16 nucleotides agree with TRBD2. The V gene's germline CDR1 is MDHEN and CDR2 SYDVKM. J gave up 8 bases and V 2 bases, and 15 bases lay outside the gene matches. This CDR3 is 20 amino acids long. Here the CDR3 reads CASSLVAGGGTSGRVDEQFF. The CDR3 nucleotides read TGTGCCAGCAGTTTAGTGGCGGGGGGCGGGACTAGCGGGAGGGTAGATGAGCAGTTCTTC.

This chain joins TRBV13 and TRBJ2-1; 10 bases are a match to TRBD1. Germline assignment: CDR1 PRHDT and CDR2 FYEKMQ (reference sequence). This CDR3 spans 14 amino acids. J gave up 6 bases and V 5 bases, and 4 bases lay outside the gene matches. CDR3 sequence reads: CASSPRTGGNEQFF. The DNA of the CDR3 is TGTGCCAGCAGCCCGCGGACAGGGGGCAATGAGCAGTTCTTC.

V gene TRBV6-2 or TRBV6-3 combines with J gene TRBJ2-7, with TRBD1 as a possible D gene (6 bases). This CDR3 spans 16 amino acids. In germline, CDR1 is MNHEY, CDR2 SVGEGT. V was cut by 6 bases and J by 3 bases, with 21 bases left in between. CDR3 protein: CASSSSTGSSYYEQYF. The CDR3 DNA reads TGTGCCAGCAGCTCCTCGACAGGATCGAGTTACTACGAGCAGTACTTC.

The V and J genes are TRBV14 and TRBJ2-7, with 8 positions matching TRBD1. Per the germline V gene, CDR1 is SGHDN and CDR2 is FVKESK. Unmatched junction bases numbered 11, after V lost 3 bases and J lost 1 base. The CDR3 totals 17 residues. The CDR3 region has the DNA TGTGCCAGCAGCCACCGACTTGGACAGGGAAAGTCCTACGAGCAGTACTTC. Translated: CASSHRLGQGKSYEQYF. The complete variable domain, with remaining parts taken from reference TRBV14 and TRBJ2-7, reads EAGVTQFPSHSVIEKGQTVTLRCDPISGHDNLYWYRRVMGKEIKFLLHFVKESKQDESGMPNNRFLAERTGGTYSTLKVQPAELEDSGVYFCASSHRLGQGKSYEQYFGPGTRLTVT.

V usage is TRBV7-2 and J usage is TRBJ2-6; possibly TRBD1 for D (5 bases). The CDR3 extends over 16 amino acids. Germline values: CDR1 SGHTA, CDR2 FQGNSA. V lost 5 bases and J 1 base, leaving 12 bases between the germline ends. The CDR3 spells CASSPSRVSGANVLTF. The CDR3 coding sequence is TGTGCCAGCAGCCCCAGCAGGGTGTCTGGGGCCAACGTCCTGACTTTC.

The chain combines TRBV10-3 with TRBJ2-7; TRBD2 agrees at 11 bases. This CDR3 is 17 amino acids long. Germline trimming cut 5 bases from V and 3 bases from J; bases unmatched to any gene: 12. From germline, CDR1 is ENHRY and CDR2 SYGVKD. CDR3: CAISTSGRSLLDYEQYF. The CDR3 coding sequence is TGTGCCATCAGTACTAGCGGGAGAAGCCTCCTAGACTACGAGCAGTACTTC.

This chain connects TRBV7-6 to TRBJ2-5; 8 bases match TRBD1. This CDR3 region has 16 residues. V was clipped by 2 bases and J by 5 bases; unmatched bases: 10. Germline V gives CDR1 SGHVS, CDR2 FNYEAQ. The CDR3 loop reads CASSLTGDRNRETQYF. The CDR3, as DNA: TGTGCCAGCAGCTTAACAGGGGACAGGAATAGGGAGACCCAGTACTTC.

A single count supports this clone. The genes are TRBV9 and TRBJ1-2, with D unclear. Trimming took 3 bases from V and 0 from J, leaving 9 bases between them. CDR3 size: 14 residues. Per germline, CDR1 SGDLS and CDR2 YYNGEE. Here the CDR3 reads CASSAPGTNYGYTF. The CDR3 nucleotides are TGTGCCAGCAGCGCCCCGGGGACTAACTATGGCTACACCTTC. Full variable domain (remainder filled in from reference TRBV9 and TRBJ1-2): DSGVTQTPKHLITATGQRVTLRCSPRSGDLSVYWYQQSLDQGLQFLIQYYNGEERAKGNILERFSAQQFPDLHSELNLSSLELGDSALYFCASSAPGTNYGYTFGSGTRLTVV.

The chain is built from TRBV27 and TRBJ1-2, with 7 bases that match TRBD1. CDR1 and CDR2 from the germline V gene are MNHEY and SMNVEV (reference sequence). The CDR3 runs 14 residues. J gave up 0 bases and V 7 bases, and 5 bases lay outside the gene matches. The CDR3 protein is CASKPTGTNYGYTF. CDR3 nucleotide sequence: TGTGCCAGCAAGCCGACAGGGACTAACTATGGCTACACCTTC.

Written as DNA, the CDR3 is TGTGCCAGCAGTTACGGGACAGAATTCGGTTCACCCCTCCACTTT. Protein product: CASSYGTEFGSPLHF. J is TRBJ1-6 and V is TRBV6-5, with 7 positions matching TRBD1. V gave up 2 bases and J gave up 9 bases; unmatched junction bases: 7. The CDR3 has 15 amino acids. The V gene's germline CDR1 is MNHEY and CDR2 SVGAGI.